The rows below give T cell receptor beta chains drawn from one sample of a study of cytomegalovirus exposure and HLA in healthy donors. Some clones are missing from TCRdb's copy, which holds only in-frame ones; the method was immunoSEQ multiplex PCR. This table has about 150,000 clones, 84% appearing once. The specimen was PBMCs. The receptors were gathered from a boy aged 2 to 10 in good health and CMV-seronegative. The CDR3 runs from the conserved cysteine through the conserved F or W. Fields, in order: V gene, J gene, D gene, CDR3 DNA, CDR3 protein. The D gene is left open where the match is weak.

V gene: TRBV9; J gene: TRBJ2-1; D gene: TRBD2; CDR3 DNA: TGTGCCAGCAGCGTCTCGGGGGGGGGAGGCAATGAGCAGTTCTTC; CDR3 protein: CASSVSGGGGNEQFF
V gene: TRBV10-3; J gene: TRBJ1-5; D gene: NA; CDR3 DNA: TGTGCCATAAGGGACATCGGACAGCCCCAGCATTTT; CDR3 protein: CAIRDIGQPQHF
V gene: TRBV7-9; J gene: TRBJ2-7; D gene: NA; CDR3 DNA: TGTTCCAGCAGCTTATCCGGGACACTTAGCTCCTACGAGCAGTACTTC; CDR3 protein: CSSSLSGTLSSYEQYF
V gene: TRBV10-3; J gene: TRBJ2-3; D gene: NA; CDR3 DNA: TGTGCCATCTCGGGACACAGTAGCACAGATACGCAGTATTTT; CDR3 protein: CAISGHSSTDTQYF
V gene: TRBV7-2; J gene: TRBJ1-5; D gene: NA; CDR3 DNA: TGTGCCAGCAGCGCTAGGCCCCAGGGTCCCATGCATTTT; CDR3 protein: CASSARPQGPMHF
V gene: TRBV27; J gene: TRBJ2-3; D gene: TRBD2; CDR3 DNA: TGTGCCAGCAGTCTTACTAGCGGGGGGCTCACAGATACGCAGTATTTT; CDR3 protein: CASSLTSGGLTDTQYF
V gene: TRBV19; J gene: TRBJ2-2; D gene: TRBD1; CDR3 DNA: TGTGCCAGTAGTATGGGGACAGGACCCTTTACGAACACCGGGGAGCTGTTTTTT; CDR3 protein: CASSMGTGPFTNTGELFF
V gene: TRBV29-1; J gene: TRBJ2-1; D gene: TRBD2; CDR3 DNA: TGCAGCGTCGAACAGCGGGGGGGCAATGAGCAGTTCTTC; CDR3 protein: CSVEQRGGNEQFF
V gene: TRBV5-4; J gene: TRBJ2-1; D gene: TRBD1; CDR3 DNA: TGTGCCAGCAGCTTGGCGGGGACAGGGGTTCAACAGTTCTTC; CDR3 protein: CASSLAGTGVQQFF
V gene: TRBV18; J gene: TRBJ2-5; D gene: NA; CDR3 DNA: TGTGCCAGCTCACCTGACGGACGTCGCGGGGAGACCCAGTACTTC; CDR3 protein: CASSPDGRRGETQYF
V gene: TRBV4-3; J gene: TRBJ1-1; D gene: NA; CDR3 DNA: TGCGCCAGCAGCCAAGATCGGAGCACTGAAGCTTTCTTT; CDR3 protein: CASSQDRSTEAFF
V gene: TRBV5-5; J gene: TRBJ2-1; D gene: TRBD1; CDR3 DNA: TGTGCCAGCAGCTCCCATTCAGGGGGTGGGTACAATGAGCAGTTCTTC; CDR3 protein: CASSSHSGGGYNEQFF
V gene: TRBV7-8; J gene: TRBJ1-4; D gene: TRBD1; CDR3 DNA: TGTGCCAGCAGCTTAGCAATCGGGACAGGGGGAGCAACTAATGAAAAACTGTTTTTT; CDR3 protein: CASSLAIGTGGATNEKLFF
V gene: TRBV27; J gene: TRBJ1-1; D gene: TRBD1; CDR3 DNA: TGTGCCAGCAGGGGGACAGACCTTTTTTTTGAAGCTTTCTTT; CDR3 protein: CASRGTDLFFEAFF
V gene: TRBV9; J gene: TRBJ1-5; D gene: NA; CDR3 DNA: TGTGCCAGCAGCCCAGCCGGGACACTGGACCCCCAGCATTTT; CDR3 protein: CASSPAGTLDPQHF
V gene: TRBV7-2; J gene: TRBJ1-2; D gene: NA; CDR3 DNA: TGTGCCAGCAGCTTAGCGGCGGGCGGCTACACCTTC; CDR3 protein: CASSLAAGGYTF
V gene: TRBV10-1; J gene: TRBJ2-3; D gene: TRBD1; CDR3 DNA: TGCGCCGCGCGACAGGGGACGGGCGCAGTATTT; CDR3 protein: CAARQGTGAVF
V gene: TRBV15; J gene: TRBJ1-4; D gene: NA; CDR3 DNA: TGTGCCACCACTGGGGGAGGGCGCCGTAATGAAAAACTGTTTTTT; CDR3 protein: CATTGGGRRNEKLFF
V gene: TRBV27; J gene: TRBJ2-7; D gene: NA; CDR3 DNA: TGTGCCAGCAGTTTTGGGCCCGCCTACGAGCAGTACTTC; CDR3 protein: CASSFGPAYEQYF
V gene: TRBV5-1; J gene: TRBJ1-2; D gene: TRBD1; CDR3 DNA: TGCGCCAGCAGCTTTGACAGGGACTATGGCTACACCTTC; CDR3 protein: CASSFDRDYGYTF